This T cell receptor beta chain was profiled in a study of blood T cell repertoires in COVID-19. Study details: PBMCs, B-cell-depleted T cells, or T cells provided the cDNA or gDNA that made up the material.

Generated by immunoSEQ multiplex PCR, the TCRdb table keeps only in-frame clones and is missing some. Here the sample spans some 96,000 clones, roughly 85% being singletons. The V gene's germline CDR1 is SNHLY and CDR2 FYNNEI. This CDR3 spans 15 amino acids. V shed 4 bases, J shed 3 bases, and the junction held 3 bases outside the gene matches. The source of this sequence is a woman in her 70s with acute or convalescent COVID-19. The specimen was peripheral blood. This rearrangement joins TRBV2 to TRBJ2-1; 10 bases agree with TRBD1. CDR3 region: CASSATGGGYNEQFF. CDR3 nucleotides: TGTGCCAGCAGTGCGACAGGGGGCGGCTACAATGAGCAGTTCTTC.